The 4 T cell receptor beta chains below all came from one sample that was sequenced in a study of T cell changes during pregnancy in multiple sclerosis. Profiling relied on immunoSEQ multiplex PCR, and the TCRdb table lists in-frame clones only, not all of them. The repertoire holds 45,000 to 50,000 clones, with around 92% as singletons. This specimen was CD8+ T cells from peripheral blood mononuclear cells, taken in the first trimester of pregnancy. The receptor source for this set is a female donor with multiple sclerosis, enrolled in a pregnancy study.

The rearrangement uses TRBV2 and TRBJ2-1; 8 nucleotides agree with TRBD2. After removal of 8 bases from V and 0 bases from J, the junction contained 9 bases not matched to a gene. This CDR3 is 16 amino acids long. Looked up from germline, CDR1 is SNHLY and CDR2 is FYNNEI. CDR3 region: CASRGGGGPSYNEQFF. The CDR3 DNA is TGTGCCAGCCGCGGGGGCGGGGGGCCCTCCTACAATGAGCAGTTCTTC. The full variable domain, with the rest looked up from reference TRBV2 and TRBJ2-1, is EPEVTQTPSHQVTQMGQEVILRCVPISNHLYFYWYRQILGQKVEFLVSFYNNEISEKSEIFDDQFSVERPDGSNFTLKIRSTKLEDSAMYFCASRGGGGPSYNEQFFGPGTRLTVL.

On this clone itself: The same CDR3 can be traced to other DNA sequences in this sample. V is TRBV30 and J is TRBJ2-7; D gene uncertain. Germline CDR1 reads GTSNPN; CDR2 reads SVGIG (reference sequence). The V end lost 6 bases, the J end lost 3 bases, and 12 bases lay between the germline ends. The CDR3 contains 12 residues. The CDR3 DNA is TGTGCCTGCCTGAGTGGTGGCTACGAGCAGTACTTC. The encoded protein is CACLSGGYEQYF. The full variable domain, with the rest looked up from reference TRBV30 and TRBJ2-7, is SQTIHQWPATLVQPVGSPLSLECTVEGTSNPNLYWYRQAAGRGLQLLFYSVGIGQISSEVPQNLSASRPQDRQFILSSKKLLLSDSGFYLCACLSGGYEQYFGPGTRLTVT.

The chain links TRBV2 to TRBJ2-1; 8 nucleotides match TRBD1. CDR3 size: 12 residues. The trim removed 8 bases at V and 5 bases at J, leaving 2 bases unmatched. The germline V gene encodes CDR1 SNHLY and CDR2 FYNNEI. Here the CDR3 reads CASEGQDNEQFF. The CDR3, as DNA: TGTGCCAGCGAGGGACAGGACAATGAGCAGTTCTTC.

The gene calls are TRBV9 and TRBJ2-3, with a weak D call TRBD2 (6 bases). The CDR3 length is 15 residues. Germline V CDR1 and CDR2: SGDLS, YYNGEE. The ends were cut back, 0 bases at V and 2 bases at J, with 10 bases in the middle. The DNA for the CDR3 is TGTGCCAGCAGCGTAGCCGGGACTGTCACAGATACGCAGTATTTT. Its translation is CASSVAGTVTDTQYF.